These T cell receptor beta chains were read from a single sample in a study of blood T cell repertoires in COVID-19. TCRdb's table, derived via immunoSEQ multiplex PCR, lists solely in-frame clones and lacks some. Among roughly 35,000 clones, approximately 88% were seen once, and the ten largest hold around 15%. What was sequenced was peripheral blood. Every receptor here comes from a man aged 55-75 years with active COVID-19. Both conserved end residues are part of each CDR3. The D gene is left open where the match is weak. A clone size is listed for some rows: how often the clone was seen (once, few, many), or a class if it is expanded.

NA	TRBV6-4	TRBJ2-1	TRBD2	CASSDMGASGEQFF	TGTGCCAGCAGTGACATGGGTGCTAGCGGAGAGCAGTTCTTC
once	TRBV29-1	TRBJ2-7	NA	CSVGSYEQYF	TGCAGCGTTGGCAGCTACGAGCAGTACTTC
few	TRBV28	TRBJ2-5	TRBD2	CASSSGLAGRETQYF	TGTGCCAGCAGTTCGGGACTAGCGGGACGGGAGACCCAGTACTTC
NA	TRBV6-5	TRBJ2-3	NA	CASSYASRSTDTQYF	TGTGCCAGCAGTTACGCTTCTAGGAGCACAGATACGCAGTATTTT
NA	TRBV15	TRBJ1-1	NA	CATSREGAANTEAFF	TGTGCCACCAGCAGAGAGGGGGCTGCGAACACTGAAGCTTTCTTT
NA	TRBV4-2	TRBJ2-2	NA	CASSQDGQPTGELFF	TGTGCCAGCAGCCAAGACGGACAGCCTACCGGGGAGCTGTTTTTT
NA	TRBV19	TRBJ2-1	NA	CASISNRVEQFF	TGTGCCAGTATTTCGAACAGGGTTGAGCAGTTCTTC
NA	TRBV5-5	TRBJ1-1	NA	CASSGGSGDTEAFF	TGTGCCAGCAGCGGGGGGTCGGGGGACACTGAAGCTTTCTTT
once	TRBV5-5	TRBJ1-2	NA	CASIRRRGDGYTF	TGTGCCAGCATCCGAAGGCGGGGGGATGGCTACACCTTC
NA	TRBV12-3/TRBV12-4	TRBJ1-1	NA	CASSSTANTEAFF	TGTGCCAGCAGTTCCACAGCCAACACTGAAGCTTTCTTT
NA	TRBV7-2	TRBJ2-2	NA	CASSLVRQATGELFF	TGTGCCAGCAGCTTAGTACGACAGGCCACCGGGGAGCTGTTTTTT
NA	TRBV3-1/TRBV3-2	TRBJ2-3	TRBD2	CASSPSSGGRNTQYF	TGTGCCAGCAGCCCCTCTTCGGGCGGGAGAAATACGCAGTATTTT
NA	TRBV11-3	TRBJ2-1	TRBD2	CASSRLTGGSYNEQFF	TGTGCCAGCAGCCGCTTAACGGGGGGATCCTACAATGAGCAGTTCTTC
NA	TRBV7-9	TRBJ1-2	TRBD1	CASSSSLQGNYGYTF	TGTGCCAGCAGCTCCTCGCTACAGGGGAACTATGGCTACACCTTC
NA	TRBV20-1	TRBJ1-1	NA	CSAVPSEAFF	TGCAGTGCCGTCCCCTCTGAAGCTTTCTTT
NA	TRBV3-1/TRBV3-2	TRBJ2-3	TRBD2	CASSQELASGTDTQYF	TGTGCCAGCAGCCAAGAGTTGGCTAGCGGAACAGATACGCAGTATTTT
NA	TRBV21-1	TRBJ2-1	NA	CASSNEGSWNEQFF	TGTGCCAGCAGCAATGAGGGAAGTTGGAATGAGCAGTTCTTC
NA	TRBV11-3	TRBJ1-6	TRBD1	CASSTGTGNSPLHF	TGTGCCAGCAGCACAGGGACAGGCAATTCACCCCTCCACTTT
NA	TRBV6-2/TRBV6-3	TRBJ2-1	TRBD2	CASSYSDRLAGARNEQFF	TGTGCCAGCAGTTACTCGGACCGACTAGCGGGAGCTCGCAATGAGCAGTTCTTC
NA	TRBV5-1	TRBJ2-5	NA	CASSLGARETQYF	TGCGCCAGCAGTCTAGGGGCGAGAGAGACCCAGTACTTC
NA	TRBV6-6	TRBJ1-1	NA	CASSYSGGGAFF	TGTGCCAGCAGTTACAGTGGTGGCGGAGCTTTCTTT
NA	TRBV6-5	TRBJ2-2	TRBD1	CASQRDRGNTGELFF	TGTGCCAGCCAACGAGACAGGGGGAACACCGGGGAGCTGTTTTTT
NA	TRBV6-5	TRBJ1-5	NA	CASSNRNNQPQHF	TGTGCCAGCAGTAACAGGAACAATCAGCCCCAGCATTTT
NA	TRBV19	TRBJ1-1	NA	CASIRNTEAFF	TGTGCCAGTATCCGGAACACTGAAGCTTTCTTT
NA	TRBV7-8	TRBJ2-3	TRBD2	CASSLTSGTGSTDTQYF	TGTGCCAGCAGCTTGACTAGCGGGACGGGTAGCACAGATACGCAGTATTTT
NA	TRBV6-6	TRBJ2-1	TRBD1	CASSSWTGGYNEQFF	TGTGCCAGCAGTTCTTGGACAGGGGGCTACAATGAGCAGTTCTTC
once	TRBV19	TRBJ2-7	TRBD1	CASSHLRDRGPHEQYF	TGTGCCAGTAGTCATCTCCGGGACAGGGGGCCCCACGAGCAGTACTTC
NA	TRBV19	TRBJ1-2	TRBD1	CASKEGTAFTNYGYTF	TGTGCCAGTAAGGAAGGGACAGCCTTTACTAACTATGGCTACACCTTC
NA	TRBV5-6	TRBJ2-7	TRBD2	CASSPTPTSGGYEQYF	TGTGCCAGCAGCCCGACCCCGACTAGCGGGGGTTACGAGCAGTACTTC
once	TRBV25-1	TRBJ1-4	NA	CASSDNRPNNEKLFF	TGTGCCAGCAGTGACAACAGGCCCAATAATGAAAAACTGTTTTTT
NA	TRBV18	TRBJ1-1	TRBD1	CASSLTTDRGTEAFF	TGTGCCAGCTCACTTACAACGGACAGGGGGACTGAAGCTTTCTTT
NA	TRBV3-1/TRBV3-2	TRBJ2-7	TRBD1	CASSQLGQGIDEQYF	TGTGCCAGCAGCCAATTAGGACAGGGGATCGACGAGCAGTACTTC
NA	TRBV7-8	TRBJ2-1	NA	CASSFDSDNEQFF	TGTGCCAGCAGCTTCGACTCAGACAATGAGCAGTTCTTC
NA	TRBV10-3	TRBJ2-6	TRBD1	CAIRQGAGSGANVLTF	TGTGCCATCCGACAGGGGGCTGGCTCTGGGGCCAACGTCCTGACTTTC